This entry features one T cell receptor (beta chain) sequence. Its binding antigen is unknown. Base qualities are not recorded, but no much larger clone differs from it by a single base. These data belong to a study of cytomegalovirus exposure and HLA in healthy donors (dated by TCRdb to about 2017). As for the study more broadly: In an earlier analysis of about 560 of the donors, less than 350 Gb of sequence data and roughly 100 million unique TCR beta sequences from roughly 200 million T cells were reported. Every discovery cohort repertoire had been produced on one sequencing platform. The genetic ancestry cluster associated with self-reported Caucasian donors included about 84% of the roughly 360 genotyped donors. Typing coverage varied by locus: about 620-630 donors for A, B, C, DRB1 and DQB1; approximately 500 for DQA1; around 570 for DPA1; more than 450 for DPB1. In addition to the first cohort of approximately 650 subjects, a separate validation cohort of 120 different subjects was used. The later analysis used no new phenotypic data to find candidate immune exposures, relying instead on TCR beta sequences and their occurrence across donors. A later analysis re-analyzed previously published TCR beta repertoires from 660 or so donors and added high-resolution HLA genotyping to study TCR occurrence patterns. An early release that covered several hundred HLA-typed donors contained around 300 gigabases of sequencing data and about 93 million unique TCR sequences. The study used immunosequencing to profile the T cell repertoires of approximately 690 subjects and linked those repertoires to cytomegalovirus serostatus. Both class I and class II loci were covered by HLA typing, at four-digit resolution. Donor age, sex, ethnicity and CMV serostatus were compiled alongside the repertoire data. A later genetic analysis used genome-wide SNP genotypes for about 65% of the 666 donors, treating that subset as a discovery cohort. An earlier analysis of some 600 of the donors applied high-throughput TCR beta sequencing to assess whether each TCR beta V gene segment acted as functional or pseudogenic. Several DR-DQ haplotypes were handled as single units for association and clustering, since linkage in the cohort was strong. Among several hundred genotyped donors of the cohort, an average of roughly 230,000 unique TCR beta nucleotide sequences was sequenced per donor, of which roughly 18% were non-productive. To predict cytomegalovirus infection status, the study combined high-throughput TCR immunosequencing, statistical association of individual TCRs with disease status, and machine learning. The aim of the study was to test whether cataloging public T cell receptors could identify signatures of past pathogen exposure.

What the work shows at the level of the full study, not this receptor alone: A further reported finding was that TCR beta sequences accurately predicted the HLA-A and HLA-B alleles for most subjects in the first cohort. For the cohort, immune exposure information was limited to CMV serostatus. The study gave a list of about 170 TCR beta chains associated with cytomegalovirus. An earlier analysis of some 560 of the donors showed that most TCR beta V segments appeared in productive rearrangements either about 87% or about 30% of the time, which broadly matched IMGT annotations. Three of the identified cytomegalovirus-associated TCR beta chains were confirmed in vitro to be specific for cytomegalovirus antigens. In a later analysis, the rate of TCR association differed among HLA loci, with DRB1 alleles having the most associated TCRs and HLA-C alleles having the fewest. HLA typing was unavailable for some donors at each locus, so association tests used only the typed subset. A cluster of highly shared sequence variants was judged likely to be a technical artifact of the sequencing pipeline. The classifier was reported to diagnose cytomegalovirus status with high specificity and sensitivity in both the original cohort and the validation cohort. A later analysis found that most CMV-associated TCR beta chains appeared HLA-restricted, with HLA associations seemingly driven largely by CMV exposure. In a later analysis, HLA-associated TCR beta chains showed more clonal expansion and lower generation probabilities than non-associated chains that were equally common. Strong co-occurrence of HLA alleles, especially DR and DQ, made assigning TCR associations to individual alleles difficult. While some public TCRs were present in many individuals, most TCR sequences turned up only very rarely across donors. Sequencing depth was assumed to be roughly uniform across donors in the presence/absence analyses, though that assumption may not hold. Specific HLA alleles were associated with 16,951 TCR beta sequences at a false discovery rate of 0.05 in a later analysis. The earlier analysis of 587 of the donors excluded around 17 rarely observed V segments, including chromosome 9 orphons, because counts were too low. According to a later genetic analysis, donors in an Asian-associated ancestry cluster had fewer N-insertions in productive TCRs than the roughly 700-donor mean. According to a later analysis, parvovirus B19, influenza, CMV and Epstein-Barr virus appeared linked to several top co-occurrence clusters. Only TCR beta chains were sequenced in this cohort, and the absence of alpha or paired-chain data limited detectable features. Some IMGT-functional V segments, including TRBV6-2 and TRBV6-3, could not be distinguished by the 87-base-pair reads and were therefore excluded. V-gene and J-gene trimming of TCR beta chains was associated with a missense DCLRE1C variant in a later genetic analysis, and the association was replicated in an independent cohort. Correlated functional status among segregating V segments might be attributable to linkage disequilibrium, but an unknown experimental factor could not be ruled out. It was suggested by the authors that the approach could potentially be generalized to other disease states and immunological phenotypes.

The library was obtained by the immunoSEQ multiplex PCR assay. The multiplex PCR relied on a mix of 60 forward primers for TCR Vbeta segments and 13 reverse primers for TCR Jbeta segments. Amplification of the CDR3 region of rearranged TCR beta genes was performed with a multiplex PCR assay on genomic DNA. The Illumina HiSeq System was used to sequence the amplified TCR beta libraries as 87-base-pair reads. Turning to the authors' computational methods: Across the roughly 640 repertoires, a later analysis counted tens of millions of unique TCR beta chains, 9 million to 14 million of which were shared by at least two donors. To remove PCR and sequencing errors, raw reads were error-corrected and collapsed into unique sequences using a nearest-neighbor algorithm that merged closely related sequences. To assign V, D and J gene segments, CDR3 sequences were aligned to IMGT reference sequences. For a sequence to be retained, a match of at least six nucleotides was required to both a V gene segment and a J gene segment. A rearrangement was called productive if the CDR3 had no stop codons and remained in frame with V and J, and every other rearrangement was called non-productive. Following IMGT convention, CDR3 was defined as the stretch from the second conserved V-encoded cysteine up to the conserved J-encoded phenylalanine. Sequences without an unambiguous match to a single V gene segment were excluded from the earlier analysis of several hundred of the donors. In an earlier analysis of 450 to 700 of the donors, V segments were called functional above 56.7% productive rearrangements and were called segregating when the between-donor standard deviation exceeded 5%. A statistical classification framework was built to diagnose cytomegalovirus status from the catalog of TCR beta chain sequences. In a later analysis, V and J genes were assigned by comparing TCR nucleotide sequences against IMGT/GENE-DB human TR gene sequences. The TCRdist pipeline was used in a later analysis to assign CDR3 sequences and most-parsimonious VDJ recombination scenarios. A later analysis defined each TCR beta chain by its CDR3 amino acid sequence plus V-gene family, and excluded reads lacking a unique V-gene family. A later analysis removed 592 highly shared, low-generation-probability nucleotide sequences to deal with suspected cross-contamination and a sequencing artifact. A later analysis calculated a clonal expansion index for each public chain from normalized within-repertoire ranks of inferred template counts. A later analysis computed generation probabilities with a VDJ recombination model fitted to out-of-frame rearrangements, and checked the results against IGoR. A later analysis scored TCR-TCR, TCR-HLA and TCR-CMV co-occurrence with hypergeometric tests, applying a repertoire-size bias correction to TCR pairs. False discovery rates were estimated in a later analysis by permuting HLA or CMV assignments 20 times. In a later analysis, co-occurring TCRs were grouped using DBSCAN, with TCRdist sequence similarity added in when clustering inside HLA-allele-positive subsets. For co-occurrence clustering, repertoires with fewer than 30,000 or more than 120,000 public chains were excluded, along with about five repertoires with anomalous nucleotide sharing. Drawn from immuneACCESS, this table holds only the in-frame rearrangements with V and J called that TCRdb kept. Clones are partly lost; checked studies trace under half to an unresolved V gene and leave the rest unexplained. The DNA was the basis for D and trimming; V, J and clone size are from that table. The sample includes roughly 150,000 clones, with about three quarters observed a single time. Approximately 2.3% of the sample rests with the top ten.

The cohort comprised fewer than 700 healthy bone marrow donors. Cohort members were all nominally healthy when sampled, although unrecorded immune exposures were likely present. The donor was CMV seronegative and belonged to the group of several hundred seronegative cohort members. A peripheral blood sample was collected from each donor, and TCR beta sequencing was performed on peripheral blood mononuclear cells. Genomic DNA extraction from the blood cell samples was performed with the Qiagen DNeasy Blood Extraction Kit. Relative to germline, V is 0 bases shorter and J is 7 bases shorter, with 10 bases between their ends. The germline V gene gives CDR1 as SGDLS and CDR2 as YYNGEE. Counted from cysteine to phenylalanine, this CDR3 has 14 amino acids. Kept here is only the CDR3 DNA, which spans 42 bases and is read in frame from base 1.

The sequenced sample consisted of PBMCs. The chain is encoded by TRBV9 joined to TRBJ2-2; 6 matching bases give a weak D call of TRBD2. The sequence came from a female donor in good health and CMV-seronegative. The nucleotide sequence reads TGTGCCAGCAGCGTAGGGGCGGGGATCGGGGAGCTGTTTTTT. Translation gives CASSVGAGIGELFF.